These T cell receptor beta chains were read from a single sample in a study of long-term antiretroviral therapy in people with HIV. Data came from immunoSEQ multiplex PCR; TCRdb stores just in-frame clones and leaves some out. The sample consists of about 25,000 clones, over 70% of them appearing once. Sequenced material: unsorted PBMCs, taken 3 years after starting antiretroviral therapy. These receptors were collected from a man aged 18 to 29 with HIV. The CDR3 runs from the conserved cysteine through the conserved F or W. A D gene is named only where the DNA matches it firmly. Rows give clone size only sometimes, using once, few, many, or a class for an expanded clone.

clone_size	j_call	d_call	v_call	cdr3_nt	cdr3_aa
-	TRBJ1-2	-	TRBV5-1	TGCGCCAGCAGCTTGCTGGAGGGTGGCTACACCTTC	CASSLLEGGYTF
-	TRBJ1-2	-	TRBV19	TGTGCCAGTAGTATAAACAGGTCGTCCGGCTACACCTTC	CASSINRSSGYTF
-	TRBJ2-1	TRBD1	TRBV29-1	TGCAGCGTTGTAGGGGGCGGAGAGTACAATGAGCAGTTCTTC	CSVVGGGEYNEQFF
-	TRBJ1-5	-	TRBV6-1	TGTGCCAGCAGTGAAGGCCACAGGGTATACCAGCCCCAGCATTTT	CASSEGHRVYQPQHF
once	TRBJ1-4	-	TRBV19	TGTGCCAGTAGTGTCTTGGACACTAAGAATGAAAAACTGTTTTTT	CASSVLDTKNEKLFF
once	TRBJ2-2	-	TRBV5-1	TGCGCCAGCAGCTTGATTGAGCGGACCACCGGGGAGCTGTTTTTT	CASSLIERTTGELFF
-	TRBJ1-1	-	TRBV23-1	TGCGCCAGCAGTCAAAAGACAGGCTTGAACACTGAAGCTTTCTTT	CASSQKTGLNTEAFF
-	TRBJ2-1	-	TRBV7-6	TGTGCCAGCAGCCCCACCTCATCGAGCTCCTACAATGAGCAGTTCTTC	CASSPTSSSSYNEQFF
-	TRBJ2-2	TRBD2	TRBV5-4	TGTGCCAGCAGCCCGGGACTAGCGGGGTCCGGGGAGCTGTTTTTT	CASSPGLAGSGELFF
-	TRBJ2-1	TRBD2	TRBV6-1	TGTGCCAGCAGTGAGCTCATAGTAGCGGGGGGCCGGAATGAGCAGTTCTTC	CASSELIVAGGRNEQFF
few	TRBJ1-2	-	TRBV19	TGTGCCAGCTCCCCAGGCTATGGCTACACCTTC	CASSPGYGYTF
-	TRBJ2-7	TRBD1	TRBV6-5	TGTGCCAGCAGTTCAGGGACAGGGGGCTACGAGCAGTACTTC	CASSSGTGGYEQYF
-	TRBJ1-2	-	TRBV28	TGTGCCAGCAGGGTGGACGGGGGCTATGGCTACACCTTC	CASRVDGGYGYTF
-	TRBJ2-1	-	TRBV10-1	TGCGCCAGCACCGCGGGGGCCGGGTCGAATGAGCAGTTCTTC	CASTAGAGSNEQFF
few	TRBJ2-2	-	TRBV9	TGTGCCAGCAGCCGAGGACCGGACACCGGGGAGCTGTTTTTT	CASSRGPDTGELFF
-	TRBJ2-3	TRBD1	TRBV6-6	TGTGCCAGCAGGCCCGTTGACAGGGGCACAGATACGCAGTATTTT	CASRPVDRGTDTQYF
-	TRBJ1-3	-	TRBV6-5	TGTGCCAGCAGTTACTCCCCTACAGGAAACACCATATATTTT	CASSYSPTGNTIYF
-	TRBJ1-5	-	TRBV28	TGTGCCAGCAGTTCCCGTCAGCCCCAGCATTTT	CASSSRQPQHF
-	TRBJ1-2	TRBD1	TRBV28	TGTGCCAGCAGTTGGGGAGGGGGCCAAGGCTACACCTTC	CASSWGGGQGYTF
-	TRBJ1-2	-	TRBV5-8	TGTGCCAGCAGCTTTCGACGTTACTATGGCTACACCTTC	CASSFRRYYGYTF
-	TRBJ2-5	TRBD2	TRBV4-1	TGCGCCAGCAGCCAATGGGAGGGATGGAAAGAGACCCAGTACTTC	CASSQWEGWKETQYF
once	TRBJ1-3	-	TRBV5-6	TGTGCCAGCAGCTTGCTATTCGGGGGTACTGGAAACACCATATATTTT	CASSLLFGGTGNTIYF
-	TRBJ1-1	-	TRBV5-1	TGCGCCAGCAGCTACGACAGCGCGAACACTGAAGCTTTCTTT	CASSYDSANTEAFF
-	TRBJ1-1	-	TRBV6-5	TGTGCCAGCAGGGGAGAGTACACTGAAGCTTTCTTT	CASRGEYTEAFF
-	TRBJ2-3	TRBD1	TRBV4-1	TGCGCCAGCAGCAGCCCGGACAGGGGATTCCATACGCAGTATTTT	CASSSPDRGFHTQYF
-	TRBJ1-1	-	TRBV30	TGTGCCTGGAGTGTACGGGGGGACACTGAAGCTTTCTTT	CAWSVRGDTEAFF
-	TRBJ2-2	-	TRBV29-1	TGCAGCGTTGTTGCTGCGGCCGGGGAGCTGTTTTTT	CSVVAAAGELFF